This T cell receptor (beta chain) was found in a study of sequential checkpoint blockade in melanoma. Study-wide background: Randomization was 1:1 between first-line nivolumab→ipilimumab and ipilimumab→nivolumab.

The trim removed 3 bases at V and 1 base at J, leaving 4 bases unmatched. This CDR3 spans 15 amino acids. Germline-derived CDR1 and CDR2 are SGHRS and YFSETQ. Sequencing used immunoSEQ multiplex PCR; TCRdb keeps in-frame clones, though not all of them. The sample lists 25,000 to 35,000 clones, approximately 86% occurring once. This sample's treatment: randomized to nivolumab then ipilimumab (arm A) or the reverse (arm B). Live CD3+CD8+ CD19− CD56− cells were sorted from PBMCs. Sample: CD8+ T cells sorted from blood (inferred from file names), taken from a patient given nivolumab and ipilimumab in sequence. The J gene is TRBJ2-1, the V gene TRBV5-1; TRBD1 matches at 7 bases. This clonotype was sampled from a human donor with melanoma. The CDR3 here is CASSSGQVSYNEQFF. CDR3 coding DNA: TGCGCCAGCAGCTCCGGACAGGTGTCCTACAATGAGCAGTTCTTC.